These T cell receptor beta chains were read from a single sample in a study of cytomegalovirus exposure and HLA in healthy donors. Only in-frame clones appear in the TCRdb table, and some are missing; sequencing was by immunoSEQ multiplex PCR. The sample has around 130,000 clones; under 90% are singletons. Sequencing used PBMCs. These receptors originate from a woman aged 25 to 39 in good health and CMV-seronegative. The CDR3 runs from the conserved cysteine through the conserved F or W. The order of the fields is CDR3 protein, CDR3 DNA, D gene, clone size, J gene, V gene. The D gene is left open where the match is weak. Clone sizes are given selectively: once, few, many, or a class where the clone is expanded.

CASTVEGNPTDTQYF	TGTGCCAGCACTGTGGAGGGCAACCCCACAGATACGCAGTATTTT	NA	NA	TRBJ2-3	TRBV9
CSVPGTGGLETQYF	TGCAGCGTTCCCGGGACAGGGGGTCTGGAGACCCAGTACTTC	TRBD1	NA	TRBJ2-5	TRBV29-1
CASSLGGGGPDTQYF	TGTGCCAGCAGCTTAGGTGGCGGGGGGCCAGATACGCAGTATTTT	TRBD2	NA	TRBJ2-3	TRBV7-9
CASSLQGADTGELFF	TGTGCCAGCAGCTTACAAGGGGCAGACACCGGGGAGCTGTTTTTT	NA	NA	TRBJ2-2	TRBV7-8
CASNFGPGGETQYF	TGTGCCAGCAACTTCGGACCGGGAGGAGAGACCCAGTACTTC	TRBD2	NA	TRBJ2-5	TRBV7-8
CASSFGGRENEKLFF	TGTGCCAGCAGTTTCGGGGGGAGGGAGAATGAAAAACTGTTTTTT	NA	NA	TRBJ1-4	TRBV27
CASSGGAPVATIQYF	TGCGCCAGCAGTGGGGGCGCTCCCGTCGCGACGATACAGTACTTC	NA	once	TRBJ2-7	TRBV5-1
CASSWTGGGETQYF	TGTGCCAGCAGCTGGACAGGGGGCGGGGAGACCCAGTACTTC	TRBD1	NA	TRBJ2-5	TRBV5-6
CASSERGQGTEKLFF	TGTGCCAGCAGTGAAAGGGGACAGGGTACTGAAAAACTGTTTTTT	TRBD1	NA	TRBJ1-4	TRBV6-1
CSVEDNQGPSYEQYF	TGCAGCGTTGAAGATAACCAGGGCCCATCCTACGAGCAGTACTTC	NA	NA	TRBJ2-7	TRBV29-1
CASSLADSYEQYF	TGTGCCAGCAGTTTGGCGGACTCCTACGAGCAGTACTTC	NA	NA	TRBJ2-7	TRBV28